Presented here are 4 T cell receptor beta chains from one specimen sequenced in a study of human T cells and chemical hapten exposure. TCRdb analysed the RACE reads with MiXCR anew, one entry per CDR3 protein. The table lists 85,000 to 100,000 distinct CDR3 sequences, around 11% of them singletons, with less than 2.5% in the top ten. Documented time point: patch test 1, 2 weeks after DPC sensitization. Stated treatment: therapeutic diphenylcyclopropenone sensitization with weekly scalp DPC. The sequences come from whole blood, collected in connection with sensitization to the hapten diphenylcyclopropenone (DPC). The receptors stem from a woman aged 40-49 years with alopecia areata. Some clones in this sample may be carry-over from other donors' samples.

This clonotype was picked up a small number of times. The rearrangement uses TRBV28 and TRBJ1-2; 7 bases line up with TRBD1. Losses at the gene ends were 5 bases for V and 4 bases for J; bases not matched to a gene: 7. This CDR3 contains 14 residues. Germline CDR1 is MDHEN and CDR2 is SYDVKM. The DNA for the CDR3 is TGTGCCAGCAGTCCCCCGACAGGGCCCTATGGCTACACCTTC. Protein: CASSPPTGPYGYTF.

This clonotype has a handful of counts. The chain combines TRBV6-2 or TRBV6-3 with TRBJ2-3; no reliable D call. The length of the CDR3 is 16 residues. Germline assignment: CDR1 MNHEY and CDR2 SVGEGT. Trimming pared 6 bases from V and 6 bases from J, leaving 22 bases between. CDR3 DNA sequence: TGTGCCAGCAGACCCACCAACTGGCGGTTGATTGATACGCAGTATTTT. It translates to CASRPTNWRLIDTQYF.

This chain connects TRBV4-3 to TRBJ1-3; D remains unclear. CDR3 length: 13 residues. The V and J ends lost 3 bases and 3 bases respectively, with 6 bases between them. CDR1 and CDR2 (germline): LGHNA, YSLEER. The chain's CDR3 is CASSHDLGNTIYF. CDR3 bases: TGCGCCAGCAGCCACGATCTTGGAAACACCATATATTTT.

J is TRBJ2-3 and V is TRBV7-2; D is unclear. This CDR3 is built from 12 residues. From germline, CDR1 is SGHTA and CDR2 FQGNSA. V was cut by 4 bases and J by 4 bases, with 6 bases left in between. CDR3 coding DNA: TGTGCCAGCAGCTCCTGGCCAGATACGCAGTATTTT. Its translation is CASSSWPDTQYF. The full variable domain, its missing parts supplied by reference TRBV7-2 and TRBJ2-3, is GAGVSQSPSNKVTEKGKDVELRCDPISGHTALYWYRQSLGQGLEFLIYFQGNSAPDKSGLPSDRFSAERTGGSVSTLTIQRTQQEDSAVYLCASSSWPDTQYFGPGTRLTVL.